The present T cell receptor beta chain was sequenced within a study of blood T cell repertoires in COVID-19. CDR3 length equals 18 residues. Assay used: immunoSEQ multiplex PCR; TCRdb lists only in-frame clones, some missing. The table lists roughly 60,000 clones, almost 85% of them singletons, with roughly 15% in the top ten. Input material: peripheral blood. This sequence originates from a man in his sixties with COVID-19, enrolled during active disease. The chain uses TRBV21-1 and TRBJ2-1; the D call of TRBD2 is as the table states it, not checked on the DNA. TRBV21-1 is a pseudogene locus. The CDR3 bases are TGTGCCAGCAGCAAAGTGACTCTACGCATACCTACGGGGAATGAGCAGTTCTTC. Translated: CASSKVTLRIPTGNEQFF.